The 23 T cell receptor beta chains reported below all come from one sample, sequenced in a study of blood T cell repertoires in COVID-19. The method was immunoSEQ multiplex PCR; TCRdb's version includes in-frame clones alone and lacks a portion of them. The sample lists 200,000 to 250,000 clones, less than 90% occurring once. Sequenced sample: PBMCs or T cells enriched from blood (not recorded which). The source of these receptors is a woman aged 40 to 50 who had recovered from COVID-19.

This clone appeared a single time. The CDR3 reads CASNPTGGLLSQHF. CDR3 bases: TGTGCCAGCAACCCCACAGGGGGGCTCTTGTCCCAGCATTTT. This sequence joins TRBV2 and TRBJ1-5; 8 nucleotides align to TRBD1. Germline CDR1 reads SNHLY; CDR2 reads FYNNEI. J gave up 11 bases and V 7 bases, and 13 bases lay outside the gene matches. This CDR3 region has 14 residues.

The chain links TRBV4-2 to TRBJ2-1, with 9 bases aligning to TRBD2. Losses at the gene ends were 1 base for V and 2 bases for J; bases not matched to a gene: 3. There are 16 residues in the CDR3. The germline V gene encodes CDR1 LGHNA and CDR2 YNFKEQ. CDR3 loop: CASSQVSGSTYNEQFF. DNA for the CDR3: TGTGCCAGCAGCCAAGTTAGCGGGAGCACCTACAATGAGCAGTTCTTC.

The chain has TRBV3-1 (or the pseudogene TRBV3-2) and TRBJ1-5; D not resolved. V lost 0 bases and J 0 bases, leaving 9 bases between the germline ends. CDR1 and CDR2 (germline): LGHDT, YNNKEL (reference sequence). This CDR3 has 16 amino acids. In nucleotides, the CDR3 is TGTGCCAGCAGCCAAGATCCACCCTATAGCAATCAGCCCCAGCATTTT. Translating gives CASSQDPPYSNQPQHF.

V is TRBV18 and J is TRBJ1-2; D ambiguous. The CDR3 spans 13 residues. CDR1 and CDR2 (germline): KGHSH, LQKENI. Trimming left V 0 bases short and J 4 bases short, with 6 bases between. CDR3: CASSPPTSYGYTF. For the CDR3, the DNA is TGTGCCAGCTCACCACCAACCAGCTATGGCTACACCTTC.

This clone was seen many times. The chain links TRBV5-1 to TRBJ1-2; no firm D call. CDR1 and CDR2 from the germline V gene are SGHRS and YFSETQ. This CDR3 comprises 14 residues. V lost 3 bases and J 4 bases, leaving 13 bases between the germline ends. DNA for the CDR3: TGCGCCAGCAGCTCTCAAGACTCGGGCTATGGCTACACCTTC. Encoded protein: CASSSQDSGYGYTF.

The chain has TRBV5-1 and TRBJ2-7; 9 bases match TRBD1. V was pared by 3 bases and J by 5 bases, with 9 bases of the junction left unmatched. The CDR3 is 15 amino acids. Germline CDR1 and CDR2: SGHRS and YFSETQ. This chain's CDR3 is CASSWPGQGIHEQYF. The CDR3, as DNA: TGCGCCAGCAGCTGGCCGGGACAGGGAATCCACGAGCAGTACTTC. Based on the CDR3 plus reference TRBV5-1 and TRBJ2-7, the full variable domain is KAGVTQTPRYLIKTRGQQVTLSCSPISGHRSVSWYQQTPGQGLQFLFEYFSETQRNKGNFPGRFSGRQFSNSRSEMNVSTLELGDSALYLCASSWPGQGIHEQYFGPGTRLTVT.

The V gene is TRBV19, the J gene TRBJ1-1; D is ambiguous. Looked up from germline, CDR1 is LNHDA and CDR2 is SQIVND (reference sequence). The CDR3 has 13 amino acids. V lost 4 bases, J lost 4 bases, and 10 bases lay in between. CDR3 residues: CASSRERGTEAFF. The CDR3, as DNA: TGTGCCAGTAGTAGAGAACGAGGCACTGAAGCTTTCTTT.

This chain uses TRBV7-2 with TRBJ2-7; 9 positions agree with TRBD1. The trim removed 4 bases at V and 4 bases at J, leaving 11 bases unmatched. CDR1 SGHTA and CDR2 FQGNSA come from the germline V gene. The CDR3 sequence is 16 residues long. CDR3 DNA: TGTGCCAGCAGCTCAACCTTACAGGGGGCAGGTTACGAGCAGTACTTC. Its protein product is CASSSTLQGAGYEQYF.

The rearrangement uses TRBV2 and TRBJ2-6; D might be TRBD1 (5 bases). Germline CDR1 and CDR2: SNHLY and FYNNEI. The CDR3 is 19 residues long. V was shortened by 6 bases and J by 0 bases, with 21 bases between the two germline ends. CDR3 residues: CASRFVRARSSSGANVLTF. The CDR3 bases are TGTGCCAGCAGGTTCGTCAGGGCCAGGTCCAGCTCTGGGGCCAACGTCCTGACTTTC.

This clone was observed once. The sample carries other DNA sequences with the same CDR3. DNA of the CDR3: TGCGCCAGCAGCCTACTAGCGGGAGCCGCAGATACGCAGTATTTT. As protein: CASSLLAGAADTQYF. V gene TRBV5-1 combines with J gene TRBJ2-3; 11 bases map to TRBD2. Trimming cost V 4 bases and J 4 bases; bases outside gene matches: 5. CDR1 SGHRS and CDR2 YFSETQ come from the germline V gene. The CDR3 loop spans 15 amino acids.

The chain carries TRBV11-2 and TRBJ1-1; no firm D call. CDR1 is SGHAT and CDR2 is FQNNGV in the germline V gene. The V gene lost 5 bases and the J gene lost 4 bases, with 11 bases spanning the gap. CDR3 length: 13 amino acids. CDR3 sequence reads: CASSVGGSTEAFF. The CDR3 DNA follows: TGTGCCAGCAGCGTTGGAGGGTCCACTGAAGCTTTCTTT. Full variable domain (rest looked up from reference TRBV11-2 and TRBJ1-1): EAGVAQSPRYKIIEKRQSVAFWCNPISGHATLYWYQQILGQGPKLLIQFQNNGVVDDSQLPKDRFSAERLKGVDSTLKIQPAKLEDSAVYLCASSVGGSTEAFFGQGTRLTVV.

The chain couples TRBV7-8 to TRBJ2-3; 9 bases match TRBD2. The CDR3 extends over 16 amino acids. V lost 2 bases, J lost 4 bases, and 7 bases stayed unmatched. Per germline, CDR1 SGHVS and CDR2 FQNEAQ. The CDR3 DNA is TGTGCCAGCAGCTTACTGGGCGGGAGGGCCGCAGATACGCAGTATTTT. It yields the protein CASSLLGGRAADTQYF.

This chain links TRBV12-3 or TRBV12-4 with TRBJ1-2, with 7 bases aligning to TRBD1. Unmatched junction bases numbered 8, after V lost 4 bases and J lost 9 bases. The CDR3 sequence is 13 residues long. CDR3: CASSSTGIRSYTF. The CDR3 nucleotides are TGTGCCAGCAGTTCGACAGGGATAAGGAGCTACACCTTC.

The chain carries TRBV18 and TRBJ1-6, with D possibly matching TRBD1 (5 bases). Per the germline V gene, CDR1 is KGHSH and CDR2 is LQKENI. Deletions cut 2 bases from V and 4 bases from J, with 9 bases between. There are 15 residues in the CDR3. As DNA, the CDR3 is TGTGCCAGCTCACCAGGGCAGGGTTATAATTCACCCCTCCACTTT. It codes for CASSPGQGYNSPLHF.

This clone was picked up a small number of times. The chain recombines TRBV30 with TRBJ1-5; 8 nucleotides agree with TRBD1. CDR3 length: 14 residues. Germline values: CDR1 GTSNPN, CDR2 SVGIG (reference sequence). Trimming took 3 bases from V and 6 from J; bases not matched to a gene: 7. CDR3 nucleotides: TGTGCCTGGAGCCCAGGGGGCGTGGGTCAGCCCCAGCATTTT. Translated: CAWSPGGVGQPQHF.

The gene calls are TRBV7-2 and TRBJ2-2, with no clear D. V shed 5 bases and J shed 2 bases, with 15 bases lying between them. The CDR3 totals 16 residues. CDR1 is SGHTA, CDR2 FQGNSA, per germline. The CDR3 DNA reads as TGTGCCAGCAGCCGTAGACTCATCGGTAACACCGGGGAGCTGTTTTTT. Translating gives CASSRRLIGNTGELFF.

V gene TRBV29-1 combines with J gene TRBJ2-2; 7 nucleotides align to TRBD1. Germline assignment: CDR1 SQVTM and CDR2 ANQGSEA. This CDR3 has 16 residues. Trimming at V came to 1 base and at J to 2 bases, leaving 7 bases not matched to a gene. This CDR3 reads CSVEARGGFNTGELFF. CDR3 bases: TGCAGCGTTGAAGCCCGAGGGGGCTTCAACACCGGGGAGCTGTTTTTT.

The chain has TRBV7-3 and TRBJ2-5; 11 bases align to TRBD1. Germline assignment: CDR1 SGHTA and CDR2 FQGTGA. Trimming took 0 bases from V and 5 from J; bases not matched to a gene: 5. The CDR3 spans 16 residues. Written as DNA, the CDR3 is TGTGCCAGCAGCTTAACCGGGACAGGGGGTTCGGAGACCCAGTACTTC. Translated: CASSLTGTGGSETQYF.

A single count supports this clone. Written as DNA, the CDR3 is TGTGCCAGCAGCCCGACAGGGGTGAGGGAGACCCAGTACTTC. Residues: CASSPTGVRETQYF. The V and J genes are TRBV5-6 and TRBJ2-5, with 8 bases matching TRBD1. The CDR3 extends over 14 amino acids. Trimming cost V 4 bases and J 5 bases; bases outside gene matches: 7. Germline V gene data show CDR1 as SGHDT and CDR2 as YYEEEE.

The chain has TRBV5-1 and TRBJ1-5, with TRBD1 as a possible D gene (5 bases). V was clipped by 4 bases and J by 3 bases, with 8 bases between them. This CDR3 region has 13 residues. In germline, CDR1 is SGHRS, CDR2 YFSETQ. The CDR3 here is CASSVDNNQPQHF. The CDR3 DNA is TGCGCCAGCAGCGTGGACAACAATCAGCCCCAGCATTTT.

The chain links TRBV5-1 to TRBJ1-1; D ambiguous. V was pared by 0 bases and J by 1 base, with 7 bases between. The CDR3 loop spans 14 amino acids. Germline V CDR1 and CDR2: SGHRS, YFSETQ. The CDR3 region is CASSLVAGNTEAFF. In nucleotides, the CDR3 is TGCGCCAGCAGCTTGGTTGCAGGGAACACTGAAGCTTTCTTT.

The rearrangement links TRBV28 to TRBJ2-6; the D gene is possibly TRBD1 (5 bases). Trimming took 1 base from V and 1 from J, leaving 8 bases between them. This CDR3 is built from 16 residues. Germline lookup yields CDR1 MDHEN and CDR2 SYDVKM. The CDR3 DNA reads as TGTGCCAGCAGTTTATACCAGGGTTCTGGGGCCAACGTCCTGACTTTC. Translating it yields CASSLYQGSGANVLTF. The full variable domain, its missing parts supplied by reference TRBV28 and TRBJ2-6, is DVKVTQSSRYLVKRTGEKVFLECVQDMDHENMFWYRQDPGLGLRLIYFSYDVKMKEKGDIPEGYSVSREKKERFSLILESASTNQTSMYLCASSLYQGSGANVLTFGAGSRLTVL.

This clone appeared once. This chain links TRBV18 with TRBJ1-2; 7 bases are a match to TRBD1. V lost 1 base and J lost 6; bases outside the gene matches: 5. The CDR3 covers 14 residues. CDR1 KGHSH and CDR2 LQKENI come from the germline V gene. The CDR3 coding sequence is TGTGCCAGCTCACCACAGGGACAGATGAATGGCTACACCTTC. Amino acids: CASSPQGQMNGYTF.